This T cell receptor beta chain was sequenced in a study of blood T cell repertoires in COVID-19. Authors' processing steps: Researchers report that nucleated cell counts were estimated from reference gene primer amplification. Sequencing was performed with immunoSEQ multiplex PCR; in TCRdb, only in-frame clones are kept and a portion is missing. The DNA gave D and trimming, while V, J and clone size come from that table. The sample contains approximately 84,000 clones, roughly 88% of which appear only once. Germline V gene sequence: CDR1 LNHDA, CDR2 SQIVND (reference sequence). V lost 5 bases and J 4 bases, leaving 3 bases between the germline ends. This CDR3 region has 11 residues.

The rearrangement uses TRBV19 and TRBJ2-1; D is unclear. The sequence was collected from a human donor with active COVID-19. The donor label of this sample is uncertain. Sequenced: peripheral blood. CDR3 DNA sequence: TGTGCCAGTAGTCAATACAATGAGCAGTTCTTC. This translates into CASSQYNEQFF.